This T cell receptor (beta chain) was profiled in a study of blood T cell repertoires in COVID-19. As for the study in general: The samples span acute and convalescent COVID-19 from the United States, Italy and Spain. T cells, B-cell-depleted T cells, or PBMCs supplied cDNA or gDNA.

Trimming removed 3 bases at V and 11 bases at J, with 14 bases between. The CDR3 has 12 amino acids. CDR1 is SGHDT and CDR2 is YYEEEE in the germline V gene. Original methodology: For nucleated cells, counts were estimated from reference gene primer amplification. This table comes from immunoSEQ multiplex PCR, and its TCRdb copy is limited to in-frame clones, with some not included. V and J calls plus clone size are reproduced from that table; the DNA served to infer D and trimming. This table has over 60,000 clones, 89% appearing once. Sequences were obtained from peripheral blood. The clonotype originates from a man of 80 years or more with acute or convalescent COVID-19. The rearrangement uses TRBV5-6 and TRBJ1-1; unclear D gene. The CDR3 reads CASSSDGSGAFF. CDR3 bases: TGTGCCAGCAGCTCGGACGGCTCGGGGGCTTTCTTT.